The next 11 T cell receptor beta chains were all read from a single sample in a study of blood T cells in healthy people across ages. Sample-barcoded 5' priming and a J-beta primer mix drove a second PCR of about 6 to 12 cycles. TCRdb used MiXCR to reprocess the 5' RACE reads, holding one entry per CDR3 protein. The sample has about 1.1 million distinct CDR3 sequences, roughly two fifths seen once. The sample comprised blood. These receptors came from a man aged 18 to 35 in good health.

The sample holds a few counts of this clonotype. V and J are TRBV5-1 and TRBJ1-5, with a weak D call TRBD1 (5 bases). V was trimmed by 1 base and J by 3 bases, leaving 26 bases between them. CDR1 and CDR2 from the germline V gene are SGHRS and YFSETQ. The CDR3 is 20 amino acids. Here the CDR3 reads CASSLTPSIPAQAYNQPQHF. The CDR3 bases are TGCGCCAGCAGCTTGACCCCTTCTATCCCAGCACAGGCATACAATCAGCCCCAGCATTTT.

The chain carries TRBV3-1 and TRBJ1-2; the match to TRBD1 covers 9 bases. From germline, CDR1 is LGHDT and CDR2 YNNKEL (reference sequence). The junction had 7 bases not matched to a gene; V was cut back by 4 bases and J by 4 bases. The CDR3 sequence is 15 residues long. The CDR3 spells CASSPTGGPSYGYTF. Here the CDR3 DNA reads TGTGCCAGCAGCCCTACAGGGGGCCCTAGCTATGGCTACACCTTC. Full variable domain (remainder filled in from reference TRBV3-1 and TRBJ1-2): DTAVSQTPKYLVTQMGNDKSIKCEQNLGHDTMYWYKQDSKKFLKIMFSYNNKELIINETVPNRFSPKSPDKAHLNLHINSLELGDSAVYFCASSPTGGPSYGYTFGSGTRLTVV.

The DNA for the CDR3 is TGTGCCAGCAGCCCCCACCATAACTATGGCTACACCTTC. This codes for CASSPHHNYGYTF. The chain links TRBV12-3 or TRBV12-4 to TRBJ1-2; no firm D call. V lost 6 bases and J 1 base, leaving 9 bases between the germline ends. CDR3 length equals 13 residues.

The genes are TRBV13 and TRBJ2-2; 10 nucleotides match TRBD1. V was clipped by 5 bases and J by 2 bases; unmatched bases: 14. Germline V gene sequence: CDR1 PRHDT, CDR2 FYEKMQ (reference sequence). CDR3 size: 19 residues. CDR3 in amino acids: CASSTKQTGGGFNTGELFF. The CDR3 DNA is TGTGCCAGCAGCACAAAACAGACAGGGGGCGGGTTCAACACCGGGGAGCTGTTTTTT.

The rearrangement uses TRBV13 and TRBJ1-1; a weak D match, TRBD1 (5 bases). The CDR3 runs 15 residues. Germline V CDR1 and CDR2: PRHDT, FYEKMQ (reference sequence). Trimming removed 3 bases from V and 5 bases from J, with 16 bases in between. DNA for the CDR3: TGTGCCAGCAGCTTGGAGGGCAGGGACGGAACTGAAGCTTTCTTT. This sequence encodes CASSLEGRDGTEAFF.

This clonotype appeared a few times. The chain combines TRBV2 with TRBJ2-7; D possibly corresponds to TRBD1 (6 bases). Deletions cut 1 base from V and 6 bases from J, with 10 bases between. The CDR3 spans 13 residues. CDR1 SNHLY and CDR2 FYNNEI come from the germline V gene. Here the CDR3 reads CASSEVTGSEQYF. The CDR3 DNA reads TGTGCCAGCAGTGAAGTAACAGGGAGCGAGCAGTACTTC. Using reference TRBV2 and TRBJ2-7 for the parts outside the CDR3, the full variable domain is EPEVTQTPSHQVTQMGQEVILRCVPISNHLYFYWYRQILGQKVEFLVSFYNNEISEKSEIFDDQFSVERPDGSNFTLKIRSTKLEDSAMYFCASSEVTGSEQYFGPGTRLTVT.

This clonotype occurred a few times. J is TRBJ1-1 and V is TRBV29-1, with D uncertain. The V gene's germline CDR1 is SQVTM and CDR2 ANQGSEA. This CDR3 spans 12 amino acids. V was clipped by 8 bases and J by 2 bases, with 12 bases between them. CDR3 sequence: CSFSWLNTEAFF. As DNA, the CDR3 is TGCAGCTTCTCTTGGTTAAACACTGAAGCTTTCTTT.

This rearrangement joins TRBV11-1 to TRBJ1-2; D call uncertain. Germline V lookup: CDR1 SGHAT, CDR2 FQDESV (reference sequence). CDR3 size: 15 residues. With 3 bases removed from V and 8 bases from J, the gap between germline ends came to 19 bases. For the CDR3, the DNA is TGTGCCAGCAGCTTCAGGAGCGATCGGGGTTACGGCTACACCTTC. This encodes CASSFRSDRGYGYTF.

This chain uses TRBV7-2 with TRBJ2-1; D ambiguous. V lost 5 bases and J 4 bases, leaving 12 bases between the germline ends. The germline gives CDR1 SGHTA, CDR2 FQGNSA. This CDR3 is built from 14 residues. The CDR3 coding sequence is TGTGCCAGCAGCGCCCGTGACAAGTACAATGAGCAGTTCTTC. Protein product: CASSARDKYNEQFF.

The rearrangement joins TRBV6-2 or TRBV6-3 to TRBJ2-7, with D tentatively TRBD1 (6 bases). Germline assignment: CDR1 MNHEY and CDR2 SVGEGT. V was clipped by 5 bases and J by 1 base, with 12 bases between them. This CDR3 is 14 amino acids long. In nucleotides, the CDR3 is TGTGCCAGCAGTGACAGGAACCGATCCTACGAGCAGTACTTC. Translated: CASSDRNRSYEQYF.

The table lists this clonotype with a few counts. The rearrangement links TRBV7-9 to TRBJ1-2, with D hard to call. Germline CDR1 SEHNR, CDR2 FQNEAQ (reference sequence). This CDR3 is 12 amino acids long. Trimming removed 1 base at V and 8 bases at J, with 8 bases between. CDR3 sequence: CASSLVPGGYTF. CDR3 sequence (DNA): TGTGCCAGCAGCTTAGTCCCCGGGGGCTACACCTTC. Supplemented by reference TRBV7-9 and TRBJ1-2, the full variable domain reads DTGVSQNPRHKITKRGQNVTFRCDPISEHNRLYWYRQTLGQGPEFLTYFQNEAQLEKSRLLSDRFSAERPKGSFSTLEIQRTEQGDSAMYLCASSLVPGGYTFGSGTRLTVV.